These 25 T cell receptor beta chains originate from one sample sequenced in a study of identical twins. TCRdb re-analysed the 5' RACE reads in MiXCR, keeping a single row per CDR3 protein. This sample has some 600,000 distinct CDR3 sequences, with just over 7% found just once. Another study also made use of these data, one on yellow fever vaccine responses in identical twins.

Sequences were obtained from PBMCs. The receptors derive from a woman aged 18-30 years in good health.

The rearrangement links TRBV12-3 or TRBV12-4 to TRBJ2-1; 13 bases match TRBD2. The V segment lost 4 bases and the J segment 7 bases; nucleotides outside the gene matches: 4. The CDR3 has 15 amino acids. The CDR3 loop is CASSWTSGGPNEQFF. CDR3 DNA sequence: TGTGCCAGCAGTTGGACTAGCGGGGGACCAAATGAGCAGTTCTTC.

This clonotype has just a few counts. This chain uses TRBV29-1 with TRBJ2-3; tentatively, D is TRBD1 (6 bases). From germline, CDR1 is SQVTM and CDR2 ANQGSEA. The CDR3 extends over 14 amino acids. V was shortened by 4 bases and J by 0 bases, with 11 bases between the two germline ends. The CDR3 DNA is TGCAGCGTTGGAGGAACAGGGAGCACAGATACGCAGTATTTT. This sequence encodes CSVGGTGSTDTQYF.

This clonotype occurred many times. The chain links TRBV4-1 to TRBJ1-4; D is unresolved. This CDR3 region has 15 residues. Germline V gene data show CDR1 as MGHRA and CDR2 as YSYEKL. Deletions cut 0 bases from V and 7 bases from J, with 12 bases between. CDR3 nucleotide sequence: TGCGCCAGCAGCCAAGAATTCGGGGTACCTGAAAAACTGTTTTTT. Translation gives CASSQEFGVPEKLFF.

The genes are TRBV3-1 and TRBJ2-7; 8 bases map to TRBD2. The V gene's germline CDR1 is LGHDT and CDR2 YNNKEL (reference sequence). This CDR3 contains 14 residues. Trimming removed 2 bases from V and 1 base from J; junction bases left unmatched: 1. As DNA, the CDR3 is TGTGCCAGCAGCCAACGACTAGCGTCCTACGAGCAGTACTTC. Translation: CASSQRLASYEQYF.

This clonotype was counted between two and nine times. The chain employs TRBV27 and TRBJ2-1; D unresolved. The CDR3 has 12 residues. The V gene lost 5 bases and the J gene lost 9 bases, with 11 bases spanning the gap. CDR1 and CDR2 (germline): MNHEY, SMNVEV (reference sequence). CDR3 protein: CASSRWFGEQFF. CDR3 nucleotides: TGTGCCAGCAGTCGATGGTTCGGTGAGCAGTTCTTC.

This clonotype occurred many times. The chain couples TRBV3-1 to TRBJ1-5; TRBD1 aligns across 11 bases. The CDR3 contains 15 residues. The V and J ends lost 4 bases and 5 bases, in that order; junction bases with no gene match: 4. Germline assignment: CDR1 LGHDT and CDR2 YNNKEL (reference sequence). CDR3 protein: CASSRGTGGHQPQHF. The CDR3 region has the DNA TGTGCCAGCAGCCGCGGGACAGGGGGGCATCAGCCCCAGCATTTT.

This clonotype was seen a few times. The chain is built from TRBV20-1 and TRBJ2-7, with TRBD1 as a possible D gene (5 bases). Trimming stripped 1 base from V and 6 bases from J, with 19 bases between. The germline CDR1 and CDR2 sequences are DFQATT and SNEGSKA (reference sequence). The CDR3 is 15 amino acids. In DNA, the CDR3 is TGCAGTGCTAGAGGACAGCTCCCGGCTATGGGCGAGCAGTACTTC. Translated: CSARGQLPAMGEQYF.

The sample holds many counts of this clonotype. V and J are TRBV24-1 and TRBJ1-1, with 10 bases matching TRBD1. Losses at the gene ends were 7 bases for V and 4 bases for J; bases not matched to a gene: 2. Germline-derived CDR1 and CDR2 are KGHDR and SFDVKD. This CDR3 is 13 amino acids long. In DNA form, the CDR3 reads TGTGCCACCAGAGGACAGGGGGGCACTGAAGCTTTCTTT. Translation gives CATRGQGGTEAFF.

This clonotype has ten or more counts. This chain uses TRBV4-1 with TRBJ1-5; no clear D gene. This CDR3 contains 14 residues. Germline V lookup: CDR1 MGHRA, CDR2 YSYEKL. The germline V and J ends were trimmed by 2 bases and 5 bases, with 10 bases remaining between them. Written as DNA, the CDR3 is TGCGCCAGCAGCCAACCGGGCCGAGATCAGCCCCAGCATTTT. It encodes CASSQPGRDQPQHF.

Turning to this clonotype: It may be a read error: a sequence one base away is much more abundant. The chain is built from TRBV9 and TRBJ2-1; TRBD2 aligns across 8 bases. From germline, CDR1 is SGDLS and CDR2 YYNGEE. The CDR3 spans 15 residues. The CDR3 here is CVSSVGAGAYNEQFF. For the CDR3, the DNA is TGTGTCAGCAGCGTTGGAGCGGGAGCCTACAATGAGCAGTTCTTC.

This clonotype appeared many times. The chain has TRBV5-1 and TRBJ2-3, with D hard to call. From germline, CDR1 is SGHRS and CDR2 YFSETQ. V lost 4 bases, J lost 6 bases, and 9 bases lay in between. CDR3 length: 12 residues. DNA for the CDR3: TGCGCCAGCAGCCCCGACGGTGATACGCAGTATTTT. Protein: CASSPDGDTQYF. Full variable domain (remainder filled in from reference TRBV5-1 and TRBJ2-3): KAGVTQTPRYLIKTRGQQVTLSCSPISGHRSVSWYQQTPGQGLQFLFEYFSETQRNKGNFPGRFSGRQFSNSRSEMNVSTLELGDSALYLCASSPDGDTQYFGPGTRLTVL.

This clonotype was detected ten times or more. The chain combines TRBV12-3 or TRBV12-4 with TRBJ2-1; D remains ambiguous. This CDR3 comprises 14 residues. Trimming removed 7 bases at V and 0 bases at J, with 10 bases between. The CDR3 nucleotides are TGTGCCAGCAATACTATGAGCTCCTACAATGAGCAGTTCTTC. This encodes CASNTMSSYNEQFF.

This clonotype was found a few times. The CDR3 loop reads CSAGDLLGQFF. Written as DNA, the CDR3 is TGCAGTGCTGGGGACCTACTGGGGCAGTTCTTC. The V call is TRBV20-1, the J call TRBJ2-1, with D perhaps given as TRBD1 or TRBD2 (5 bases each). The V gene lost 5 bases and the J gene lost 12 bases, with 14 bases spanning the gap. From germline, CDR1 is DFQATT and CDR2 SNEGSKA (reference sequence). The CDR3 totals 11 residues.

This clonotype has a count of ten or more. The CDR3 DNA is TGCAGTGCTAGAGATCTAGGCTACGAGCAGTACTTC. Its protein product is CSARDLGYEQYF. The chain combines TRBV20-1 with TRBJ2-7; D is unclear. Between the trimmed V and J ends, which lost 0 bases and 3 bases, there was a span of 6 bases. CDR3 size: 12 residues. Germline CDR1 and CDR2: DFQATT and SNEGSKA (reference sequence).

The J gene is TRBJ2-3, the V gene TRBV4-2, with 9 nucleotides matching TRBD2. After removal of 0 bases from V and 0 bases from J, the junction contained 4 bases not matched to a gene. The germline gives CDR1 LGHNA, CDR2 YNFKEQ. There are 17 residues in the CDR3. CDR3 region: CASSQDLTSGSTDTQYF. The CDR3 DNA reads as TGTGCCAGCAGCCAAGATCTAACTAGCGGGAGCACAGATACGCAGTATTTT.

This clonotype occurred many times. The genes are TRBV7-9 and TRBJ2-3; TRBD2 matches 8 bases. Losses at the gene ends were 5 bases for V and 2 bases for J; bases not matched to a gene: 9. This CDR3 is 16 amino acids long. Germline V gene sequence: CDR1 SEHNR, CDR2 FQNEAQ (reference sequence). In nucleotides, the CDR3 is TGTGCCAGCAGCCCGAAACTAGCGGACCCCACAGATACGCAGTATTTT. As protein: CASSPKLADPTDTQYF.

This clonotype was recorded at least ten times. J is TRBJ1-1 and V is TRBV5-1; D not certain. Germline V lookup: CDR1 SGHRS, CDR2 YFSETQ. This CDR3 has 15 amino acids. V was clipped by 1 base and J by 0 bases, with 10 bases between them. This CDR3 reads CASSLFVDLNTEAFF. CDR3 nucleotide sequence: TGCGCCAGCAGCTTGTTTGTGGATCTGAACACTGAAGCTTTCTTT.

This clonotype has only a few counts. The chain recombines TRBV20-1 with TRBJ2-4; 10 nucleotides line up with TRBD1. CDR3 length: 14 amino acids. With V trimmed by 5 bases and J by 7 bases, 8 bases remained unmatched. Germline V gene data show CDR1 as DFQATT and CDR2 as SNEGSKA (reference sequence). The CDR3 here is CSAGRTGGGNIQYF. The CDR3 nucleotides are TGCAGTGCTGGCCGGACAGGGGGGGGGAACATTCAGTACTTC.

The V and J genes are TRBV7-6 and TRBJ2-7; possibly TRBD1 or TRBD2 for D (5 bases each). CDR3 size: 17 residues. Germline V lookup: CDR1 SGHVS, CDR2 FNYEAQ. V was trimmed by 1 base and J by 5 bases, leaving 21 bases between them. The CDR3 loop is CASSLGSWGSELDEQYV. The CDR3 DNA reads TGTGCCAGCAGCTTAGGGTCGTGGGGGTCCGAGTTGGACGAGCAGTACGTC.

This clonotype has a count of ten or more. This chain connects TRBV5-1 to TRBJ1-3; no firm D call. The length of the CDR3 is 17 residues. Trimming shortened V by 0 bases and J by 0 bases, and 13 bases separated the two germline ends. CDR1 SGHRS and CDR2 YFSETQ come from the germline V gene. The DNA for the CDR3 is TGCGCCAGCAGCTTGGAGTCCGGACCCTTCTCTGGAAACACCATATATTTT. Translated, it gives CASSLESGPFSGNTIYF.

A few counts support this clonotype. This chain links TRBV3-1 with TRBJ1-1; no clear D gene. The CDR3 contains 12 residues. V dropped 1 base and J dropped 14 bases, with 14 bases sitting between them. Germline CDR1 LGHDT, CDR2 YNNKEL (reference sequence). CDR3 sequence: CASSQVGLSAFF. The CDR3 DNA reads as TGTGCCAGCAGCCAAGTAGGTCTATCAGCCTTCTTT.

The chain couples TRBV7-9 to TRBJ2-1, with 8 bases identical to TRBD1. CDR1 SEHNR and CDR2 FQNEAQ come from the germline V gene (reference sequence). With V trimmed by 5 bases and J by 3 bases, 9 bases remained unmatched. CDR3 size: 16 residues. The chain's CDR3 is CASSRQGPTGYNEQFF. CDR3 nucleotides: TGTGCCAGCAGCAGACAGGGGCCCACAGGCTACAATGAGCAGTTCTTC.

A word on this clonotype: Sequence at one end of the junction differs from germline and may be a read error. This rearrangement joins TRBV20-1 to TRBJ1-6; tentatively, D is TRBD1 (5 bases). Germline lookup yields CDR1 DFQATT and CDR2 SNEGSKA (reference sequence). The CDR3 covers 12 residues. This CDR3 reads CSARGLGTVIYF. CDR3 DNA: TGCAGTGCTAGAGGATTAGGGACTGTCATCTACTTT.

In its sample, this clonotype was seen a few times. The chain recombines TRBV11-2 with TRBJ1-2, with TRBD1 matching 8 bases. The CDR3 totals 14 residues. CDR1 and CDR2 (germline): SGHAT, FQNNGV. The ends lost 4 bases at V and 1 base at J; junction bases unmatched: 2. The CDR3 DNA is TGTGCCAGCAGCTGGACAGGGCGTAACTATGGCTACACCTTC. Protein sequence: CASSWTGRNYGYTF.

Comment on this clonotype: At one of its ends the junction is not consistent with the germline gene, which may arise from a read error. V and J are TRBV5-1 and TRBJ1-1, with no clear D. The CDR3 has 15 residues. The V gene's germline CDR1 is SGHRS and CDR2 YFSETQ. The CDR3 reads CASSLGTGTGHEAFF. The CDR3 nucleotides read TGCGCCAGCAGCTTGGGTACGGGTACCGGGCATGAAGCTTTCTTC.